This TCR beta chain is drawn from a study of T cells of healthy individuals (dated by TCRdb to between 2018 and 2020). Comment on this clonotype: No antigen is known for it. A much larger clone differs by one base, so this may be a read error.

CDR1 and CDR2, per the germline V gene, are MGHRA and YSYEKL. The CDR3 covers 13 residues, taking in both the cysteine and the phenylalanine. The CDR3 DNA has 39 bases and is translated from base 1. The library was obtained by 5' RACE. Sequenced on an Illumina MiSeq. TCRdb trimmed public reads at Q25 via fastp, called clones via MiXCR and kept in-frame beta chains. Under each unique CDR3 protein, matching rows form one entry showing the most common genes and DNA. This sample is represented by about 82,000 distinct CDR3 sequences; approximately 5.4% of them were singletons. The top ten constitute roughly 7.5% of the sample.

The chain joins TRBV4-1 to TRBJ2-1; TRBD1 is possibly the D segment (6 matching bases). This receptor was taken from a female donor in good health. The DNA sequence reads TGCACCAGCAGCCAAGGACAGATCAATGAGCAGTTCTTC. This yields the protein CTSSQGQINEQFF.